This T cell receptor (beta chain) was identified in a study of siplizumab effects on memory and regulatory T cells. General observations from the study: Researchers could not give a naive or memory phenotype to roughly 75-97% of proliferating CD4+ or CD8+ clones.

Regarding this clone: What it recognizes is unknown.

Approximately 10^5 TCR templates were assayed per sample. TCRdb's copy holds only in-frame clones and misses some; the assay was immunoSEQ multiplex PCR. Of fewer than 130,000 clones in the sample, roughly 92% were seen once. The material sequenced was CD4+ T cells sorted from blood. This TCR was sampled from a human donor in good health.

The CDR3: CASSVGHRGSGNTIYF. CDR3 in DNA: TGTGCCAGCAGTGTGGGTCATAGGGGCTCTGGAAACACCATATATTTT. The chain combines TRBV6-1 with TRBJ1-3, with D possibly TRBD1 on 5 matching bases. Between the trimmed V and J ends, which lost 4 bases and 0 bases, there was a span of 13 bases. There are 16 residues in the CDR3. Looked up from germline, CDR1 is MNHNS and CDR2 is SASEGT.